The rows below give T cell receptor beta chains drawn from one sample of a study of T cells in Graves' hyperthyroidism and ophthalmopathy. A single record per CDR3 protein comes from TCRdb applying MiXCR to the multiplex PCR reads. The table includes about 840,000 distinct CDR3 sequences, roughly 40% detected once. Sample: blood. These receptors came from a man younger than 30 with Graves' hyperthyroidism. Both conserved end residues are part of each CDR3. A D gene is named only where the DNA matches it firmly. Expanded clones are given a class, and other clones once, few, many or no size at all.

v_gene	d_gene	j_gene	abundance	CDR3aa	CDR3nt
TRBV14	NA	TRBJ2-7	few	CASSQVGGWEYEQYF	TGTGCCAGCAGCCAAGTCGGGGGCTGGGAATACGAGCAGTACTTC
TRBV20-1	NA	TRBJ1-2	NA	CSARDYRDYGYTF	TGCAGTGCTAGAGATTACAGGGACTATGGCTACACCTTC
TRBV20-1	NA	TRBJ1-4	few	CSAEGRAGPLSEKLFF	TGCAGTGCGGAGGGACGGGCCGGTCCTTTAAGTGAAAAACTGTTTTTT
TRBV5-1	TRBD1	TRBJ2-5	many	CASSSRTGEETQYF	TGTGCCAGTAGTTCCCGGACAGGGGAAGAGACCCAGTACTTC
TRBV7-9	NA	TRBJ2-5	many	CASSWTEEETQYF	TGTGCCAGCAGTTGGACAGAAGAAGAGACCCAGTACTTC
TRBV10-3	NA	TRBJ2-2	NA	CAGLARTGELFF	TGTGCCGGCCTAGCGAGGACCGGGGAGCTGTTTTTT
TRBV29-1	NA	TRBJ2-6	NA	CSVHNVLTF	TGCAGCGTGCACAACGTCCTGACTTTC
TRBV4-2	NA	TRBJ1-5	many	CASSQEGASNQPQHF	TGTGCCAGCAGCCAAGAAGGGGCGAGCAATCAGCCCCAGCATTTT
TRBV2	TRBD1	TRBJ1-5	many	CASSAGQGNQPQHF	TGTGCCAGCAGCGCGGGACAGGGAAATCAGCCCCAGCATTTT
TRBV6-6	TRBD1	TRBJ1-2	NA	CASTTTGNYGYTF	TGTGCCAGCACCACGACAGGGAACTATGGCTACACCTTC
TRBV12-3/TRBV12-4	NA	TRBJ1-5	many	CASSPQGSQPQHF	TGTGCCAGCAGCCCCCAGGGAAGTCAGCCCCAGCATTTT
TRBV2	NA	TRBJ2-7	few	CASSRDSKKEQYF	TGTGCCAGCAGTCGGGACTCGAAGAAAGAGCAGTACTTC
TRBV11-3	NA	TRBJ1-1	NA	CASSFQALNTEAFF	TGTGCCAGCAGCTTTCAGGCTTTGAACACTGAAGCTTTCTTT
TRBV10-1	NA	TRBJ2-7	NA	CASSESGQDVHYEQYF	TGCGCCAGCAGTGAGTCGGGGCAGGACGTTCACTACGAGCAGTACTTC
TRBV5-5	NA	TRBJ2-2	NA	CASRTEGGLMTTGELFF	TGTGCCAGCAGGACGGAAGGAGGGTTAATGACCACCGGGGAGCTGTTTTTT
TRBV2	TRBD1	TRBJ2-5	NA	CASSSSRGPGTQYF	TGTGCCAGCAGTTCATCCAGGGGGCCGGGGACCCAGTACTTC
TRBV24-1	NA	TRBJ2-5	many	CATSGPPGTLEETQYF	TGTGCCACCAGTGGCCCACCCGGGACACTAGAAGAGACCCAGTACTTC
TRBV13	TRBD1	TRBJ1-1	NA	CASSLQGPRTEAFF	TGTGCCAGCAGCCTACAGGGGCCTCGGACTGAAGCTTTCTTT
TRBV7-9	NA	TRBJ2-2	few	CASSLNGGYTGELFF	TGTGCCAGCAGCTTAAATGGCGGATACACCGGGGAGCTGTTTTTT
TRBV2	TRBD2	TRBJ2-2	many	CASRGLANTGELFF	TGTGCCAGCAGGGGACTAGCGAACACCGGGGAGCTGTTTTTT
TRBV12-3/TRBV12-4	NA	TRBJ1-5	NA	CASSFGRGQVSNQPQHF	TGTGCCAGCAGTTTTGGCCGGGGGCAAGTGAGCAATCAGCCCCAGCATTTT
TRBV2	NA	TRBJ2-6	many	CASRSGANVLTF	TGTGCCAGTCGCTCTGGGGCCAACGTCCTGACTTTC
TRBV5-5	NA	TRBJ1-1	NA	CASSQGRQGPSVEAFF	TGTGCCAGCAGCCAAGGTCGGCAGGGTCCGTCTGTAGAAGCTTTCTTT
TRBV11-2	NA	TRBJ2-5	NA	CASSSVGGPRETQYF	TGTGCCAGCAGCTCTGTGGGGGGCCCCCGGGAGACCCAGTACTTC
TRBV7-3	NA	TRBJ2-5	many	CASSSGGQETQYF	TGTGCCAGCAGCAGTGGGGGACAAGAGACCCAGTACTTC
TRBV29-1	TRBD2	TRBJ2-2	many	CSVEHSGSGTGELFF	TGCAGCGTGGAACATAGCGGGAGTGGAACCGGGGAGCTGTTTTTT
TRBV6-6	NA	TRBJ2-2	NA	CASGTTGKGGTGELFF	TGTGCCAGCGGGACAACAGGGAAGGGGGGCACCGGGGAGCTGTTTTTT
TRBV2	NA	TRBJ1-4	many	CASRGDLNEKLFF	TGTGCCAGCAGAGGGGACCTTAATGAAAAACTGTTTTTT
TRBV9	NA	TRBJ1-1	few	CASNPQGLVFANTEAFF	TGTGCCAGCAACCCACAGGGATTGGTATTCGCGAACACTGAAGCTTTCTTT
TRBV7-9	NA	TRBJ2-5	few	CASSQGSMQETQYF	TGTGCCAGCAGCCAAGGCTCCATGCAAGAGACCCAGTACTTC